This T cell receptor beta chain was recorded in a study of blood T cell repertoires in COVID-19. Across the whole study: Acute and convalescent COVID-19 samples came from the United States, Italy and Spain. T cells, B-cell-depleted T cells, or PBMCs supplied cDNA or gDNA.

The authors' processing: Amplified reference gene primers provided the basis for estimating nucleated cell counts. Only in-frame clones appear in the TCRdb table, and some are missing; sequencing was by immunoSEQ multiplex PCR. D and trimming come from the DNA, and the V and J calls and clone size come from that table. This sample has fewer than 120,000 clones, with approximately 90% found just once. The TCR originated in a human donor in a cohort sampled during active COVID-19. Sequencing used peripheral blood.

CDR3 in amino acids: CASTRAEGNTGELFF. DNA of the CDR3: TGTGCCAGCACCCGGGCGGAGGGAAACACCGGGGAGCTGTTTTTT. The rearrangement uses TRBV5-5 and TRBJ2-2; D may be TRBD2 (6 bases). Deletions cut 6 bases from V and 2 bases from J, with 14 bases between. Germline values: CDR1 SGHKS, CDR2 YYEKEE (reference sequence). The CDR3 is 15 residues long.